Shown below are 30 T cell receptor beta chains from a single sample sequenced in a study of T cells after posttransplantation cyclophosphamide. Cyclophosphamide on days +3 and +4 followed busulfan-fludarabine conditioning and a marrow graft. Method: immunoSEQ multiplex PCR; TCRdb's copy keeps in-frame clones and lacks some. The profile covers about 6,400 clones, none occurring a single time. The sequencing used PBMCs, collected after an allogeneic stem cell transplant with post-transplant cyclophosphamide. These receptors all stem from a male patient in his thirties who received an allogeneic stem cell transplant from an unrelated donor, was CMV-positive, and had acute and chronic GVHD. The T cells may partly be graft donor cells.

This clone was counted at least ten times. The CDR3, as DNA: TGCGCCAGCAGCCAACAGGGGGTAGGGACTGAAGCTTTCTTT. This sequence encodes CASSQQGVGTEAFF. The chain joins TRBV4-3 to TRBJ1-1; 7 nucleotides align to TRBD1. V shed 2 bases and J 5 bases; nucleotides not matched to a gene: 5. CDR3 length equals 14 residues. From germline, CDR1 is LGHNA and CDR2 YSLEER.

This clone appeared many times. V gene TRBV4-3 combines with J gene TRBJ2-7; 7 bases are shared with TRBD1. Germline loops: CDR1 LGHNA, CDR2 YSLEER. CDR3 length: 17 residues. V dropped 0 bases and J dropped 1; count of bases not matched to a gene: 9. The CDR3: CASSQDFPGQTSYEQYF. For the CDR3, the DNA is TGCGCCAGCAGCCAAGATTTTCCGGGACAGACATCCTACGAGCAGTACTTC.

This clone was counted ten times or more. The gene calls are TRBV4-1 and TRBJ1-5; maybe TRBD1 (6 bases). The CDR3 length is 16 residues. Germline loops: CDR1 MGHRA, CDR2 YSYEKL. V was trimmed by 2 bases and J by 4 bases, leaving 15 bases between them. CDR3 region: CASSQLRRGDNQPQHF. CDR3 DNA: TGCGCCAGCAGCCAACTGCGCAGGGGAGATAATCAGCCCCAGCATTTT.

This clone was counted ten times or more. This chain joins TRBV18 and TRBJ2-5, with D perhaps matching TRBD1 (5 bases). Trimming removed 4 bases at V and 1 base at J, with 10 bases between. There are 14 residues in the CDR3. Germline loops: CDR1 KGHSH, CDR2 LQKENI. In DNA form, the CDR3 reads TGTGCCAGCTCACTAAACCAGGGCCAAGAGACCCAGTACTTC. Its translation: CASSLNQGQETQYF. Drawing the rest from reference TRBV18 and TRBJ2-5, the complete variable domain is NAGVMQNPRHLVRRRGQEARLRCSPMKGHSHVYWYRQLPEEGLKFMVYLQKENIIDESGMPKERFSAEFPKEGPSILRIQQVVRGDSAAYFCASSLNQGQETQYFGPGTRLLVL.

This clone has a count of ten or more. V gene TRBV5-4 combines with J gene TRBJ2-1; 8 nucleotides match TRBD1. The junction had 8 bases not matched to a gene; V was cut back by 5 bases and J by 7 bases. CDR3 length equals 14 residues. Per germline, CDR1 SGHNT and CDR2 YYREEE (reference sequence). This chain's CDR3 is CASSSGQGGNEQFF. The CDR3 nucleotides are TGTGCCAGCAGTTCCGGACAGGGCGGGAATGAGCAGTTCTTC.

This clone was counted at least ten times. V is TRBV2 and J is TRBJ2-7; 8 bases align to TRBD1. This CDR3 has 15 amino acids. With 7 bases clipped from V and 5 bases from J, the junction kept 13 bases outside the gene matches. Germline CDR1 reads SNHLY; CDR2 reads FYNNEI. The CDR3 here is CASTADRVGTDEQYF. CDR3 DNA: TGTGCCAGCACTGCGGACAGGGTGGGGACTGACGAGCAGTACTTC.

This clone was recorded many times. This chain links TRBV6-5 with TRBJ2-1; 7 bases are shared with TRBD2. The V and J ends lost 6 bases and 10 bases, in that order; junction bases with no gene match: 9. This CDR3 is 13 amino acids long. The germline V gene encodes CDR1 MNHEY and CDR2 SVGAGI. The CDR3 DNA reads TGTGCCAGCAGCTACCGACTAGCCCACGAGCAGTTCTTC. Protein: CASSYRLAHEQFF.

Ten or more counts support this clone. The V call is TRBV4-3, the J call TRBJ2-4, with D possibly matching TRBD1 (5 bases). Trimming removed 2 bases from V and 0 bases from J, with 11 bases in between. The length of the CDR3 is 16 residues. The germline CDR1 and CDR2 sequences are LGHNA and YSLEER. DNA for the CDR3: TGCGCCAGCAGCCAATTCGGGCAGGGAGCCAAAAACATTCAGTACTTC. Residues: CASSQFGQGAKNIQYF.

There are many counts of this clone. The V gene is TRBV15, the J gene TRBJ1-2; TRBD1 agrees at 8 bases. After removal of 0 bases from V and 5 bases from J, the junction contained 8 bases not matched to a gene. Germline V gene sequence: CDR1 LNHNV, CDR2 YYDKDF (reference sequence). This CDR3 has 16 amino acids. The CDR3 DNA reads TGTGCCACCAGCAGAGATCGTGGACAGGGACGGTATGGCTACACCTTC. Protein: CATSRDRGQGRYGYTF. Supplemented by reference TRBV15 and TRBJ1-2, the full variable domain reads DAMVIQNPRYQVTQFGKPVTLSCSQTLNHNVMYWYQQKSSQAPKLLFHYYDKDFNNEADTPDNFQSRRPNTSFCFLDIRSPGLGDTAMYLCATSRDRGQGRYGYTFGSGTRLTVV.

This clone was seen at least ten times. The V gene is TRBV30, the J gene TRBJ1-2; no reliable D call. Germline V CDR1 and CDR2: GTSNPN, SVGIG (reference sequence). The CDR3 covers 11 residues. V was cut by 0 bases and J by 8 bases, with 7 bases left in between. The CDR3 DNA reads as TGTGCCTGGAGTGTCGGGGAAGGCTACACCTTC. The encoded protein is CAWSVGEGYTF.

At least ten counts were recorded for this clone. This rearrangement joins TRBV25-1 to TRBJ1-1; TRBD1 matches 7 bases. Trimming cost V 0 bases and J 8 bases; bases outside gene matches: 9. The CDR3 length is 15 residues. The germline V gene has CDR1 MGHDK and CDR2 SYGVNS. The CDR3: CASSEYRTGRGEAFF. The CDR3 nucleotides read TGTGCCAGCAGTGAATATAGGACAGGTAGGGGGGAAGCTTTCTTT.

This clone was seen at least ten times. The chain uses TRBV29-1 and TRBJ1-2, with D uncertain. V was cut by 5 bases and J by 0 bases, with 4 bases left in between. The CDR3 runs to 11 residues. Germline assignment: CDR1 SQVTM and CDR2 ANQGSEA. This chain's CDR3 is CSVSANYGYTF. CDR3 bases: TGCAGCGTTTCTGCTAACTATGGCTACACCTTC.

This clone was seen many times. The chain recombines TRBV5-1 with TRBJ1-1, with 9 bases identical to TRBD1. Germline lookup yields CDR1 SGHRS and CDR2 YFSETQ. The length of the CDR3 is 16 residues. With V trimmed by 5 bases and J by 4 bases, 12 bases remained unmatched. The CDR3, as DNA: TGCGCCAGCAGTAGCCGGACAGGGGCAAGGGGCACTGAAGCTTTCTTT. Its protein is CASSSRTGARGTEAFF. Together with reference TRBV5-1 and TRBJ1-1, the CDR3 gives the full variable domain: KAGVTQTPRYLIKTRGQQVTLSCSPISGHRSVSWYQQTPGQGLQFLFEYFSETQRNKGNFPGRFSGRQFSNSRSEMNVSTLELGDSALYLCASSSRTGARGTEAFFGQGTRLTVV.

V and J are TRBV7-2 and TRBJ2-2; D remains ambiguous. V was clipped by 5 bases and J by 9 bases, with 10 bases between them. In germline, CDR1 is SGHTA, CDR2 FQGNSA. This CDR3 comprises 12 residues. CDR3 sequence (DNA): TGTGCCAGCAGCCCATTCAGAAGGGAGCTGTTTTTT. This encodes CASSPFRRELFF.

This clone was observed at least ten times. The chain uses TRBV18 and TRBJ2-7; 8 bases are a match to TRBD2. Per germline, CDR1 KGHSH and CDR2 LQKENI. The V gene end was trimmed by 8 bases and the J gene end by 0 bases; junction bases not matched to a gene: 3. CDR3 length: 13 residues. The CDR3: CASHGTSSYEQYF. The CDR3 DNA sequence: TGTGCCAGCCACGGGACTAGCTCCTACGAGCAGTACTTC.

This clone is categorized as medium-sized. J is TRBJ2-5 and V is TRBV9, with TRBD2 matching 10 bases. Germline CDR1 is SGDLS and CDR2 is YYNGEE. The CDR3 contains 18 residues. The V segment lost 4 bases and the J segment 3 bases; nucleotides outside the gene matches: 15. This chain's CDR3 is CASSQGETSGSLKETQYF. CDR3 DNA sequence: TGTGCCAGCAGCCAAGGGGAGACTAGCGGGTCACTAAAAGAGACCCAGTACTTC.

As for this clone: Since a much larger clone is just one base distant, this may be a read error. The chain is built from TRBV19 and TRBJ1-1; maybe TRBD1 (5 bases). This CDR3 has 15 amino acids. Germline V CDR1 and CDR2: LNHDA, SQIVND (reference sequence). The ends were cut back, 5 bases at V and 1 base at J, with 14 bases in the middle. This chain's CDR3 is CASSPWDGRNTEAFF. CDR3 nucleotides: TGTGCCAGTAGTCCATGGGACGGGAGGAACACTGAAGCTTTCTTT.

The sample holds many counts of this clone. V is TRBV7-2 and J is TRBJ2-6, with a weak D call TRBD2 (7 bases). The CDR3 spans 17 residues. Germline CDR1 is SGHTA and CDR2 is FQGNSA. The V end was cut by 0 bases, the J end by 3 bases, with 12 bases between. The CDR3 loop reads CASSLAGGASGANVLTF. The CDR3 DNA is TGTGCCAGCAGCTTAGCTGGGGGGGCGAGTGGGGCCAACGTCCTGACTTTC.

This clone was observed a handful of times. The chain combines TRBV7-2 with TRBJ2-2; possibly TRBD1 for D (6 bases). Deletions cut 5 bases from V and 0 bases from J, with 10 bases between. Looked up from germline, CDR1 is SGHTA and CDR2 is FQGNSA. This CDR3 is 15 amino acids long. The CDR3 protein is CASSPWTANTGELFF. DNA of the CDR3: TGTGCCAGCAGCCCTTGGACAGCGAACACCGGGGAGCTGTTTTTT.

This clone came up many times. The CDR3 nucleotides read TGTGCCAGCAGTCAAATCCCGGACCGACAGGGGGACCATGATACGCAGTATTTT. This gives the protein CASSQIPDRQGDHDTQYF. This sequence joins TRBV27 and TRBJ2-3, with 9 bases that match TRBD1. Per germline, CDR1 MNHEY and CDR2 SMNVEV (reference sequence). CDR3 size: 18 residues. V shed 5 bases, J shed 6 bases, and the junction held 18 bases outside the gene matches.

This clone is medium-sized within its sample. The DNA of the CDR3 is TGTGCCAGCAGCCCCCAGGGGAGCTCCTACAATGAGCAGTTCTTC. It is translated as CASSPQGSSYNEQFF. The chain is built from TRBV7-9 and TRBJ2-1; TRBD1 might be the D (6 bases). V was cut by 5 bases and J by 0 bases, with 11 bases left in between. CDR1 and CDR2 (germline): SEHNR, FQNEAQ (reference sequence). This CDR3 region has 15 residues.

This clone was seen repeatedly, ten times or more. The V gene is TRBV27, the J gene TRBJ2-5; 8 positions match TRBD1. J gave up 4 bases and V 6 bases, and 4 bases lay outside the gene matches. Germline CDR1 MNHEY, CDR2 SMNVEV (reference sequence). The CDR3 is 13 amino acids. In nucleotides, the CDR3 is TGTGCCAGCAGAAGGACAGGGAGAGAGACCCAGTACTTC. Amino acid sequence: CASRRTGRETQYF.

This clone was detected many times. The chain links TRBV4-3 to TRBJ2-2; D is unclear. Germline loops: CDR1 LGHNA, CDR2 YSLEER. V shed 4 bases and J shed 5 bases, with 11 bases lying between them. The CDR3 has 14 residues. This CDR3 is CASSPGSGTGELFF. The CDR3 nucleotides are TGCGCCAGCAGCCCGGGTTCCGGAACCGGGGAGCTGTTTTTT.

This clone was found many times. This sequence joins TRBV9 and TRBJ2-2, with D unclear. The CDR3 runs 12 residues. The germline V gene has CDR1 SGDLS and CDR2 YYNGEE. Trimming cost V 4 bases and J 5 bases, with 6 bases left between them. The CDR3 DNA is TGTGCCAGCAGCTTAAATACCGGGGAGCTGTTTTTT. It translates to CASSLNTGELFF. The complete variable domain, with remaining parts taken from reference TRBV9 and TRBJ2-2, reads DSGVTQTPKHLITATGQRVTLRCSPRSGDLSVYWYQQSLDQGLQFLIQYYNGEERAKGNILERFSAQQFPDLHSELNLSSLELGDSALYFCASSLNTGELFFGEGSRLTVL.

This clone has at least ten counts. The chain has TRBV2 and TRBJ1-2; TRBD1 is a possible D gene (5 bases). V was pared by 8 bases and J by 8 bases, with 15 bases between. CDR3 length: 12 amino acids. Looked up from germline, CDR1 is SNHLY and CDR2 is FYNNEI. The CDR3 nucleotides read TGTGCCAGCGGGGGGGGTTTGGTCGGCTACACCTTC. The encoded protein is CASGGGLVGYTF.

This clone is categorized as medium-sized. The chain employs TRBV6-1 and TRBJ1-5, with no clear D. V lost 5 bases, J lost 4 bases, and 12 bases lay in between. Germline-derived CDR1 and CDR2 are MNHNS and SASEGT. The CDR3 covers 14 residues. The CDR3 here is CASSTPQRNQPQHF. In DNA, the CDR3 is TGTGCCAGCAGTACTCCCCAACGGAATCAGCCCCAGCATTTT.

This clone was detected ten times or more. This sequence joins TRBV30 and TRBJ2-5, with 11 bases that match TRBD2. Unmatched junction bases numbered 7, after V lost 0 bases and J lost 4 bases. This CDR3 is built from 16 residues. Germline CDR1 is GTSNPN and CDR2 is SVGIG (reference sequence). The DNA of the CDR3 is TGTGCCTGGAGTGTACCTGTAGCGGGAGGGGTAGAGACCCAGTACTTC. It specifies CAWSVPVAGGVETQYF.

This clone is medium-sized (0.01 to 0.1%) in the sample. The chain has TRBV14 and TRBJ2-1; the match to TRBD2 covers 9 bases. CDR3 length equals 16 residues. The V and J ends lost 1 base and 7 bases, in that order; junction bases with no gene match: 8. CDR1 is SGHDN, CDR2 FVKESK, per germline. This CDR3 is CASSQGRLAGTNEQFF. CDR3 coding DNA: TGTGCCAGCAGCCAAGGCAGGCTAGCGGGGACGAATGAGCAGTTCTTC.

This clone was found many times. The CDR3 spells CATSGTGYNEQFF. CDR3 in DNA: TGTGCCACCTCCGGGACAGGCTACAATGAGCAGTTCTTC. The genes are TRBV15 and TRBJ2-1; 8 bases are a match to TRBD1. V lost 8 bases, J lost 3 bases, and 3 bases stayed unmatched. The CDR3 runs to 13 residues. CDR1 and CDR2 from the germline V gene are LNHNV and YYDKDF (reference sequence). The variable domain in full, completed from reference TRBV15 and TRBJ2-1, reads DAMVIQNPRYQVTQFGKPVTLSCSQTLNHNVMYWYQQKSSQAPKLLFHYYDKDFNNEADTPDNFQSRRPNTSFCFLDIRSPGLGDTAMYLCATSGTGYNEQFFGPGTRLTVL.

This clone ranks as medium-sized. The rearrangement joins TRBV10-1 to TRBJ1-1, with D maybe TRBD1 (5 bases). Between the trimmed V and J ends, which lost 0 bases and 3 bases, there was a span of 8 bases. The CDR3 has 14 residues. The germline gives CDR1 WNHNN, CDR2 SYGVQD (reference sequence). The CDR3, as DNA: TGCGCCAGCAGTGAGTCCCCGGGGGACACTGAAGCTTTCTTT. Amino acid sequence: CASSESPGDTEAFF.